These 27 T cell receptor beta chains came from one sample sequenced in a study of blood T cell repertoires in COVID-19. Libraries were prepared by immunoSEQ multiplex PCR; TCRdb keeps only in-frame clonotypes and omits some of them. The repertoire holds around 73,000 clones, with 80% to 85% as singletons. The sequencing input was peripheral blood. Receptors originate from a human donor in a cohort sampled during active COVID-19.

The V call is TRBV9, the J call TRBJ2-2; maybe TRBD2 (6 bases). The CDR3 is 16 amino acids. Per germline, CDR1 SGDLS and CDR2 YYNGEE. The V end lost 0 bases, the J end lost 3 bases, and 12 bases lay between the germline ends. The CDR3 is CASSVEMGGYTGELFF. In DNA form, the CDR3 reads TGTGCCAGCAGCGTAGAGATGGGGGGATACACCGGGGAGCTGTTTTTT.

The chain has TRBV3-1 (or the pseudogene TRBV3-2) and TRBJ2-1; D is unresolved. This CDR3 spans 12 amino acids. V was clipped by 6 bases and J by 5 bases, with 8 bases between them. CDR1 and CDR2 (germline): LGHDT, YNNKEL (reference sequence). In nucleotides, the CDR3 is TGTGCCAGCAGACAAACAGACAATGAGCAGTTCTTC. Translation: CASRQTDNEQFF.

This clone is a singleton in its sample. The chain combines TRBV19 with TRBJ2-5; possible D gene TRBD2, 6 bases. V dropped 1 base and J dropped 5 bases, with 17 bases sitting between them. This CDR3 contains 16 residues. Germline CDR1 LNHDA, CDR2 SQIVND (reference sequence). CDR3 region: CASSIGPGGGGETQYF. The DNA for the CDR3 is TGTGCCAGTAGTATAGGCCCCGGGGGAGGAGGTGAGACCCAGTACTTC.

This chain links TRBV11-2 with TRBJ1-2; D uncertain. The germline V and J ends were trimmed by 6 bases and 2 bases, with 10 bases remaining between them. CDR1 and CDR2 (germline): SGHAT, FQNNGV. This CDR3 has 13 residues. The CDR3 loop reads CASSPQANYGYTF. CDR3 DNA: TGTGCCAGCAGTCCTCAGGCGAACTATGGCTACACCTTC.

The chain employs TRBV6-5 and TRBJ1-2, with TRBD1 as a possible D gene (5 bases). V lost 7 bases and J lost 2, with 11 bases in between. The CDR3 runs to 13 residues. CDR1 MNHEY and CDR2 SVGAGI come from the germline V gene. The CDR3 region is CASTPTVNYGYTF. The CDR3 coding sequence is TGTGCCAGCACCCCGACAGTAAACTATGGCTACACCTTC.

The V and J genes are TRBV6-5 and TRBJ1-1; unclear D gene. V was clipped by 2 bases and J by 7 bases, with 14 bases between them. The CDR3 loop spans 14 amino acids. Germline values: CDR1 MNHEY, CDR2 SVGAGI. CDR3 coding DNA: TGTGCCAGCAGTTACGCGGCGCCGCCCCTTGAAGCTTTCTTT. Its protein product is CASSYAAPPLEAFF.

This clone was detected only once. J is TRBJ2-3 and V is TRBV2; D remains ambiguous. This CDR3 has 13 amino acids. The germline gives CDR1 SNHLY, CDR2 FYNNEI. V was cut by 6 bases and J by 0 bases, with 7 bases left in between. The DNA for the CDR3 is TGTGCCAGCAGCGTCCGTAGCACAGATACGCAGTATTTT. Translated, it gives CASSVRSTDTQYF.

V is TRBV7-9 and J is TRBJ2-2; 7 nucleotides match TRBD1. J was trimmed by 3 bases and V by 3 bases; bases with no gene match: 4. In germline, CDR1 is SEHNR, CDR2 FQNEAQ (reference sequence). The CDR3 is made up of 15 amino acids. The CDR3 loop is CASSFGQVYTGELFF. Here the CDR3 DNA reads TGTGCCAGCAGCTTTGGACAGGTTTACACCGGGGAGCTGTTTTTT. The full variable domain, its missing parts supplied by reference TRBV7-9 and TRBJ2-2, is DTGVSQNPRHKITKRGQNVTFRCDPISEHNRLYWYRQTLGQGPEFLTYFQNEAQLEKSRLLSDRFSAERPKGSFSTLEIQRTEQGDSAMYLCASSFGQVYTGELFFGEGSRLTVL.

The chain has TRBV24-1 and TRBJ1-5; TRBD1 aligns across 9 bases. The CDR3 has 14 amino acids. Unmatched junction bases numbered 2, after V lost 9 bases and J lost 0 bases. Germline V lookup: CDR1 KGHDR, CDR2 SFDVKD. The CDR3 is CATWTGDSNQPQHF. CDR3 DNA: TGTGCCACCTGGACAGGGGATAGCAATCAGCCCCAGCATTTT.

The V and J genes are TRBV3-1 (or the pseudogene TRBV3-2) and TRBJ2-7, with TRBD2 as a possible D gene (5 bases). Germline loops: CDR1 LGHDT, CDR2 YNNKEL (reference sequence). This CDR3 comprises 14 residues. Trimming left V 4 bases short and J 0 bases short, with 10 bases between. CDR3 amino acids: CASSLSGSSYEQYF. Written as DNA, the CDR3 is TGTGCCAGCAGCCTCAGCGGAAGCTCCTACGAGCAGTACTTC.

This clone was picked up many times. The J gene is TRBJ1-5, the V gene TRBV19; 7 bases line up with TRBD1. Germline lookup yields CDR1 LNHDA and CDR2 SQIVND (reference sequence). The CDR3 covers 16 residues. V gave up 4 bases and J gave up 0 bases; unmatched junction bases: 6. CDR3 nucleotide sequence: TGTGCCAGTAGTAACCGACAGGGAAATAGCAATCAGCCCCAGCATTTT. Protein: CASSNRQGNSNQPQHF.

The chain combines TRBV2 with TRBJ1-5; D is unclear. Germline V gene lookup returns CDR1 SNHLY and CDR2 FYNNEI. The CDR3 is made up of 17 amino acids. V lost 1 base and J lost 4, with 17 bases in between. CDR3 region: CASSEGATMPANQPQHF. CDR3 nucleotides: TGTGCCAGCAGTGAAGGGGCGACCATGCCCGCTAATCAGCCCCAGCATTTT.

This chain links TRBV7-6 with TRBJ1-5, with D possibly matching TRBD1 (6 bases). Germline-derived CDR1 and CDR2 are SGHVS and FNYEAQ. The CDR3 spans 15 residues. V gave up 0 bases and J gave up 1 base, with 7 bases separating them. CDR3 sequence reads: CASSLAGGSNQPQHF. The CDR3 region has the DNA TGTGCCAGCAGCTTAGCAGGGGGAAGCAATCAGCCCCAGCATTTT.

The rearrangement joins TRBV6-5 to TRBJ2-7; 11 positions match TRBD2. V was clipped by 3 bases and J by 3 bases; unmatched bases: 4. Per germline, CDR1 MNHEY and CDR2 SVGAGI. The CDR3 consists of 15 residues. CDR3: CASSYSSGGFYEQYF. CDR3 sequence (DNA): TGTGCCAGCAGTTATTCTAGCGGGGGGTTCTACGAGCAGTACTTC.

The V gene is TRBV10-3, the J gene TRBJ2-5; D remains unclear. Germline-derived CDR1 and CDR2 are ENHRY and SYGVKD. The CDR3 consists of 12 residues. The V end lost 4 bases, the J end lost 5 bases, and 8 bases lay between the germline ends. The CDR3 nucleotides read TGTGCCATCAGTGGGTCCGGGGAGACCCAGTACTTC. It encodes CAISGSGETQYF.

The genes are TRBV3-1 (or the pseudogene TRBV3-2) and TRBJ2-3, with 7 bases lining up with TRBD2. Looked up from germline, CDR1 is LGHDT and CDR2 is YNNKEL (reference sequence). Trimming removed 2 bases from V and 2 bases from J; junction bases left unmatched: 7. The length of the CDR3 is 16 residues. CDR3 loop: CASSQLRGGYTDTQYF. In DNA form, the CDR3 reads TGTGCCAGCAGCCAACTTCGCGGGGGATACACAGATACGCAGTATTTT.

Concerning this clone: Other nucleotide sequences from this sample produce the same CDR3. The rearrangement joins TRBV10-3 to TRBJ2-3; TRBD2 matches at 8 bases. Germline V gene data show CDR1 as ENHRY and CDR2 as SYGVKD. The CDR3 contains 16 residues. Losses at the gene ends were 6 bases for V and 0 bases for J; bases not matched to a gene: 8. CDR3 residues: CAISVRGGESTDTQYF. As DNA, the CDR3 is TGTGCCATCAGCGTCCGGGGGGGGGAAAGCACAGATACGCAGTATTTT.

The CDR3 DNA follows: TGTGCCAGCAGCCAAGAAGGGGATTCACCCCTCCACTTT. This encodes CASSQEGDSPLHF. This chain links TRBV4-2 with TRBJ1-6; weak D call: TRBD1 (5 bases). V was trimmed by 0 bases and J by 8 bases, leaving 5 bases between them. Germline CDR1 reads LGHNA; CDR2 reads YNFKEQ. The CDR3 loop spans 13 amino acids.

The CDR3 is CASGIAGGGYEEQFF. DNA for the CDR3: TGTGCCAGTGGGATAGCGGGGGGCGGCTACGAGGAGCAGTTCTTC. This sequence joins TRBV19 and TRBJ2-1, with TRBD2 identical over 10 bases. CDR1 is LNHDA and CDR2 is SQIVND in the germline V gene (reference sequence). This CDR3 contains 15 residues. Losses at the gene ends were 8 bases for V and 10 bases for J; bases not matched to a gene: 14.

This chain uses TRBV18 with TRBJ2-6, with 8 bases lining up with TRBD1. Germline CDR1 and CDR2: KGHSH and LQKENI. V dropped 3 bases and J dropped 0; count of bases not matched to a gene: 4. The CDR3 is made up of 17 amino acids. CDR3 nucleotide sequence: TGTGCCAGCTCACCTGTCGGACAGGGCTCTGGGGCCAACGTCCTGACTTTC. Amino acids: CASSPVGQGSGANVLTF. Together with reference TRBV18 and TRBJ2-6, the CDR3 gives the full variable domain: NAGVMQNPRHLVRRRGQEARLRCSPMKGHSHVYWYRQLPEEGLKFMVYLQKENIIDESGMPKERFSAEFPKEGPSILRIQQVVRGDSAAYFCASSPVGQGSGANVLTFGAGSRLTVL.

The J gene is TRBJ2-7, the V gene TRBV4-1; D is unclear. Trimming took 0 bases from V and 3 from J, leaving 6 bases between them. There are 13 residues in the CDR3. CDR1 is MGHRA, CDR2 YSYEKL, per germline. The CDR3 sequence: CASSQDLYYEQYF. CDR3 sequence (DNA): TGCGCCAGCAGCCAAGACTTGTACTACGAGCAGTACTTC.

This chain joins TRBV27 and TRBJ1-2; D is ambiguous. The V end was cut by 5 bases, the J end by 2 bases, with 6 bases between. This CDR3 has 12 residues. Germline V gives CDR1 MNHEY, CDR2 SMNVEV (reference sequence). The CDR3 region is CASSALNYGYTF. The DNA for the CDR3 is TGTGCCAGCAGTGCACTAAACTATGGCTACACCTTC.

The rearrangement links TRBV10-3 to TRBJ1-4, with 11 bases identical to TRBD1. From germline, CDR1 is ENHRY and CDR2 SYGVKD. The ends lost 4 bases at V and 5 bases at J; junction bases unmatched: 0. The CDR3 contains 14 residues. In DNA, the CDR3 is TGTGCCATCAGTGGGACAGGGGGCAATGAAAAACTGTTTTTT. Translating it yields CAISGTGGNEKLFF.

The V gene is TRBV5-4, the J gene TRBJ1-2; possible D gene TRBD1, 5 bases. The germline V and J ends were trimmed by 0 bases and 4 bases, with 13 bases remaining between them. CDR3 length equals 15 residues. Germline V lookup: CDR1 SGHNT, CDR2 YYREEE (reference sequence). The CDR3, as DNA: TGTGCCAGCAGCTTGGAGTCCGGGGGTGTCTATGGCTACACCTTC. The encoded protein is CASSLESGGVYGYTF.

The genes are TRBV27 and TRBJ1-5; 7 bases map to TRBD1. The V and J ends lost 0 bases and 2 bases, in that order; junction bases with no gene match: 1. From germline, CDR1 is MNHEY and CDR2 SMNVEV (reference sequence). This CDR3 region has 15 residues. CDR3 sequence: CASSLSTGGNQPQHF. The CDR3 region has the DNA TGTGCCAGCAGTTTATCAACAGGGGGCAATCAGCCCCAGCATTTT.

The chain carries TRBV5-4 and TRBJ2-5, with 13 bases aligning to TRBD2. V lost 0 bases to trimming and J lost 2 bases; unmatched junction nucleotides: 1. Germline CDR1 SGHNT, CDR2 YYREEE (reference sequence). The CDR3 covers 16 residues. The CDR3, as DNA: TGTGCCAGCAGCTTGGTACTAGCGGGGGGGCAAGAGACCCAGTACTTC. Its translation is CASSLVLAGGQETQYF.

The chain joins TRBV5-1 to TRBJ1-6; unclear D gene. The V gene lost 0 bases and the J gene lost 8 bases, with 9 bases spanning the gap. The germline gives CDR1 SGHRS, CDR2 YFSETQ. The CDR3 loop spans 14 amino acids. Here the CDR3 reads CASSLGELDSPLHF. The CDR3 nucleotides read TGCGCCAGCAGCTTGGGGGAGTTAGATTCACCCCTCCACTTT.